This T cell receptor beta chain was sequenced in a study of CD8 T cells in ankylosing spondylitis. A quantitative 5'-RACE method, one with molecular barcodes, was used to make TCR beta libraries. TCRdb independently ran MiXCR on the 5' RACE reads; one entry per CDR3 protein. The table lists about 240,000 distinct CDR3 sequences, 8.2% of them singletons, with around 5.1% in the top ten. General study results and limits: There was reportedly significant enrichment of clones that were disease-linked in matched ankylosing spondylitis synovial fluid. Among TCR beta sequences, a motif of several highly homologous variants appeared characteristic of ankylosing spondylitis blood.

Notes on this clonotype: Its antigen is unknown.

The clonotype originates from a female donor with ankylosing spondylitis or in good health (not recorded which). Sample: blood, either unsorted or a sorted T cell fraction (not recorded which).

CDR3 coding DNA: TGTGCCTGCTCCCAAGTTGGGGGGATCGATGAAAAACTGTTTTTT. Amino acids: CACSQVGGIDEKLFF. The chain combines TRBV3-1 with TRBJ1-4; D is possibly TRBD1 (5 bases). V was trimmed by 11 bases and J by 6 bases, leaving 22 bases between them. The CDR3 length is 15 residues. Germline CDR1 reads LGHDT; CDR2 reads YNNKEL (reference sequence).